The 17 T cell receptor beta chains below come from one sample, sequenced in a study of blood T cells in healthy people across ages. Combining a sample-barcoded 5' primer with a J-beta primer mix, a second PCR ran for roughly 7 to 12 cycles. Via MiXCR, TCRdb re-called the 5' RACE reads, giving one row per CDR3 protein. The repertoire holds 2 million or so distinct CDR3 sequences, just under 50% seen once, with about 2.1% in the top ten. The sequenced material came from blood. These receptors all come from a woman aged 40 to 50 in good health.

This clonotype was seen at least ten times. The chain carries TRBV9 and TRBJ2-1, with 8 nucleotides matching TRBD1. The V gene end was trimmed by 3 bases and the J gene end by 3 bases; junction bases not matched to a gene: 5. This CDR3 region has 15 residues. Germline V gene data show CDR1 as SGDLS and CDR2 as YYNGEE. CDR3: CASSATGQDYNEQFF. Written as DNA, the CDR3 is TGTGCCAGCAGCGCGACGGGACAGGACTACAATGAGCAGTTCTTC.

J is TRBJ2-1 and V is TRBV7-9; TRBD2 matches 11 bases. CDR1 and CDR2 from the germline V gene are SEHNR and FQNEAQ (reference sequence). CDR3 length: 15 amino acids. Losses at the gene ends were 2 bases for V and 8 bases for J; bases not matched to a gene: 5. Here the CDR3 reads CASSLTSGGSDEQFF. CDR3 coding DNA: TGTGCCAGCAGCTTAACTAGCGGGGGCTCAGATGAGCAGTTCTTC.

The chain uses TRBV5-1 and TRBJ2-3; 8 bases line up with TRBD2. Germline V gene sequence: CDR1 SGHRS, CDR2 YFSETQ. The V and J ends lost 3 bases and 4 bases, in that order; junction bases with no gene match: 10. The CDR3 runs 16 residues. The CDR3 loop is CASSSAGGGFSDTQYF. DNA of the CDR3: TGCGCCAGCAGCTCAGCTGGCGGGGGGTTCTCAGATACGCAGTATTTT.

This clonotype came up a few times. The gene calls are TRBV12-3 or TRBV12-4 and TRBJ2-1; 9 bases line up with TRBD1. The CDR3 extends over 15 amino acids. V trimming: 4 bases; J trimming: 14 bases; junction bases outside the gene matches: 15. DNA for the CDR3: TGTGCCAGCAGTTGGGGGCCTCGGGGGACAGGGATGGAGTTCTTC. It codes for CASSWGPRGTGMEFF.

The rearrangement joins TRBV10-3 to TRBJ2-1; D is undetermined. V was trimmed by 7 bases and J by 5 bases, leaving 6 bases between them. This CDR3 comprises 11 residues. Germline loops: CDR1 ENHRY, CDR2 SYGVKD. The CDR3 here is CAINVNNEQFF. CDR3 sequence (DNA): TGTGCCATCAATGTAAACAATGAGCAGTTCTTC.

This clonotype was detected a few times. This sequence joins TRBV28 and TRBJ2-7; D unclear. Looked up from germline, CDR1 is MDHEN and CDR2 is SYDVKM. The CDR3 covers 13 residues. The V and J ends lost 6 bases and 2 bases respectively, with 11 bases between them. For the CDR3, the DNA is TGTGCCAGCAGCGACCCCCGCACCTACGAGCAGTACTTC. Residues: CASSDPRTYEQYF.

The chain links TRBV6-1 to TRBJ1-2, with D maybe TRBD1 (6 bases). Trimming cost V 2 bases and J 5 bases, with 15 bases left between them. CDR3 length equals 15 residues. Germline V gene lookup returns CDR1 MNHNS and CDR2 SASEGT. The CDR3: CASSEMGASGYGYTF. CDR3 DNA sequence: TGTGCCAGCAGTGAAATGGGGGCCTCAGGGTATGGCTACACCTTC.

This clonotype was counted between two and nine times. The chain recombines TRBV15 with TRBJ2-7; no reliable D call. V lost 0 bases and J 3 bases, leaving 6 bases between the germline ends. The germline V gene has CDR1 LNHNV and CDR2 YYDKDF (reference sequence). The CDR3 length is 13 residues. CDR3 amino acids: CATSREVSYEQYF. In DNA form, the CDR3 reads TGTGCCACCAGCAGAGAGGTGAGCTACGAGCAGTACTTC.

This rearrangement joins TRBV10-3 to TRBJ2-5, with 13 bases that match TRBD2. The CDR3 runs to 15 residues. With 5 bases clipped from V and 3 bases from J, the junction kept 3 bases outside the gene matches. Germline CDR1 ENHRY, CDR2 SYGVKD. The CDR3 is CAISRGLAGEETQYF. The CDR3 DNA follows: TGTGCCATCAGTCGAGGACTAGCGGGGGAAGAGACCCAGTACTTC.

This chain uses TRBV6-2 or TRBV6-3 with TRBJ2-1, with 12 bases identical to TRBD2. Trimming cost V 11 bases and J 5 bases; bases outside gene matches: 7. CDR1 and CDR2 (germline): MNHEY, SVGEGT. CDR3 length equals 14 residues. As DNA, the CDR3 is TGTGCCGCAAGGGCTAGCGGGGGGGACAATGAGCAGTTCTTC. Amino acid sequence: CAARASGGDNEQFF.

This chain links TRBV4-1 with TRBJ2-1; D perhaps matches TRBD1 (6 bases). The CDR3 runs to 14 residues. V was clipped by 3 bases and J by 8 bases, with 14 bases between them. CDR1 MGHRA and CDR2 YSYEKL come from the germline V gene. The CDR3 is CASSHDRSGDEQFF. CDR3 sequence (DNA): TGCGCCAGCAGCCACGACAGGTCTGGCGATGAGCAGTTCTTC.

This clonotype was recorded at least ten times. The germline gene is not matched at one end of the junction; a read error may be the cause. This chain connects TRBV7-2 to TRBJ2-5; D not resolved. Germline V gene data show CDR1 as SGHTA and CDR2 as FQGNSA. CDR3 size: 14 residues. The chain's CDR3 is CASSLGLVEETQYF. The CDR3, as DNA: TGTGCCAGCAGTTTAGGGTTGGTTGAAGAGACCCAGTACTTC.

This clonotype was observed many times. This chain links TRBV29-1 with TRBJ2-5; D is unresolved. V was trimmed by 2 bases and J by 7 bases, leaving 11 bases between them. The CDR3 length is 12 residues. Germline V gene data show CDR1 as SQVTM and CDR2 as ANQGSEA. In nucleotides, the CDR3 is TGCAGCGTTGAATTTTGGTCGGGGACCCAGTACTTC. Amino acids: CSVEFWSGTQYF.

The rearrangement joins TRBV2 to TRBJ2-1; D possibly corresponds to TRBD1 (6 bases). Trimming cost V 6 bases and J 0 bases, with 12 bases left between them. The CDR3 extends over 15 amino acids. Germline V lookup: CDR1 SNHLY, CDR2 FYNNEI. CDR3 coding DNA: TGTGCCAGCAGCGGACAGTTGAGCTCCTACAATGAGCAGTTCTTC. Translated: CASSGQLSSYNEQFF.

This chain joins TRBV7-2 and TRBJ2-1; D tentatively fits TRBD1 or TRBD2 (9 bases each). The CDR3 sequence is 16 residues long. Trimming took 3 bases from V and 4 from J, leaving 16 bases between them. Germline V lookup: CDR1 SGHTA, CDR2 FQGNSA. The CDR3 DNA sequence: TGTGCCAGCAGCTTTAGCGGGGGACAGGGTTACAATGAGCAGTTCTTC. Residues: CASSFSGGQGYNEQFF.

This clonotype has more than one count but fewer than ten. The V call is TRBV20-1, the J call TRBJ2-3, with D unresolved. The CDR3 consists of 14 residues. Between the trimmed V and J ends, which lost 5 bases and 2 bases, there was a span of 14 bases. Germline CDR1 reads DFQATT; CDR2 reads SNEGSKA (reference sequence). The DNA of the CDR3 is TGCAGTGCTTTCCTTGGGCCTGTCACAGATACGCAGTATTTT. It specifies CSAFLGPVTDTQYF.

The chain combines TRBV9 with TRBJ2-5; 12 nucleotides align to TRBD2. This CDR3 is built from 15 residues. The J segment lost 8 bases and the V segment lost 4 bases, leaving 9 bases of the junction unmatched. CDR1 and CDR2 from the germline V gene are SGDLS and YYNGEE. Written as DNA, the CDR3 is TGTGCCAGCAGCCCACGGACTAGCGGGGCTTCTACCCAGTACTTC. Amino acid sequence: CASSPRTSGASTQYF.